This T cell receptor (beta chain) was captured by sequencing in a study of cytomegalovirus exposure and HLA in healthy donors (dated by TCRdb to about 2017). Regarding the study in general: According to an earlier analysis of a few hundred of the donors, about 179 million T cells yielded 120 million or so unique TCR beta sequences and more than 250 Gb of sequence data. Typing coverage varied by locus: about 629-630 donors for A, B, C, DRB1 and DQB1; 522 for DQA1; over 600 for DPA1; under 490 for DPB1. In the later analysis, no new phenotypic data were used to find candidate immune exposures; instead, reliance was placed on TCR beta sequences and their occurrence across donors. To decide whether each TCR beta V gene segment behaved as functional or pseudogenic, an earlier analysis of nearly 600 of the donors relied on high-throughput TCR beta sequencing. Approximately 310 gigabases of sequencing data and around 80 million unique TCR sequences made up an early release that covered 500 to 700 HLA-typed donors. Among the roughly 430 genotyped donors, around 81% belonged to the genetic ancestry cluster associated with self-reported Caucasian donors. Using immunosequencing, the study profiled T cell repertoires from about 620 subjects and related those repertoires to cytomegalovirus serostatus. All discovery cohort repertoires had been generated on a single sequencing platform. The study was designed to test whether signatures of past pathogen exposure could be identified by cataloging public T cell receptors. Across around 400 genotyped donors of the cohort, an average of 235,054 unique TCR beta nucleotide sequences per donor were sequenced, and roughly 20% of those sequences were non-productive. A later genetic analysis used genome-wide SNP genotypes for about 65% of the roughly 700 donors, treating that subset as a discovery cohort. HLA typing covered class I and class II loci at four-digit resolution. The study combined high-throughput TCR immunosequencing, statistical association of individual TCRs with disease status, and machine learning to predict cytomegalovirus infection status. To study patterns of TCR occurrence, a later analysis re-analyzed previously published TCR beta repertoires from 500 to 850 donors and added high-resolution HLA genotyping. Donor age, sex, ethnicity and CMV serostatus were compiled together with the repertoire data. Roughly 5 DR-DQ haplotypes were handled as single units for association and clustering because linkage in the cohort was strong. A separate validation cohort of over a hundred different subjects was used in addition to the roughly 640-subject first cohort. What the authors observed across the whole study: A later analysis found that most CMV-associated TCR beta chains appeared HLA-restricted, with HLA associations seemingly driven largely by CMV exposure. When HLA alleles, especially DR and DQ, strongly co-occurred, TCR associations were difficult to assign to individual alleles. Linkage disequilibrium might explain the correlated functional status among segregating V segments, but an unknown experimental factor could not be excluded. The authors suggested that the approach could potentially be generalized to other disease states and immunological phenotypes. Compared with equally common non-associated chains, HLA-associated TCR beta chains in a later analysis were more clonally expanded and had lower generation probabilities. A cluster of highly shared sequence variants was judged likely to be a technical artifact of the sequencing pipeline. A later analysis found that TCR association rates varied across HLA loci, with DRB1 alleles showing the most associated TCRs and HLA-C alleles the fewest. A later genetic analysis reported fewer N-insertions in productive TCRs among donors in an Asian-associated ancestry cluster than the approximately 700-donor mean. In vitro tests confirmed that a few of the cytomegalovirus-associated TCR beta chains recognize cytomegalovirus antigens. Most TCR sequences were seen in very few donors, while some public TCRs were found in many individuals. The cohort was sequenced for TCR beta chains only, and without alpha or paired-chain data the features that could be detected were limited. Specific HLA alleles were associated with over 15,000 TCR beta sequences at a false discovery rate of 0.05 in a later analysis. A further reported finding was that TCR beta sequences accurately predicted the HLA-A and HLA-B alleles for most subjects in the first cohort. Some IMGT-functional V segments, including TRBV6-2 and TRBV6-3, could not be distinguished by the 87-base-pair reads and were therefore excluded. A later genetic analysis associated a missense DCLRE1C variant with V-gene and J-gene trimming of TCR beta chains, and an independent cohort replicated the association. Presence/absence analyses assumed roughly uniform sequencing depth across donors, an assumption that may not hold. Broadly in line with IMGT annotations, most TCR beta V segments showed up in productive rearrangements about 87% or about 30% of the time in an earlier analysis of some 590 of the donors. In both the original and validation cohorts, the classifier was reported to diagnose cytomegalovirus status with high specificity and sensitivity. Because counts were too low, about 15 rarely observed V segments, including chromosome 9 orphons, were left out of the earlier analysis of 500 to 650 of the donors. For the cohort, immune exposure information was limited to CMV serostatus. In a later analysis, several top co-occurrence clusters were reported to appear linked to parvovirus B19, influenza, CMV and Epstein-Barr virus. The study gave a list of about 160 TCR beta chains associated with cytomegalovirus. HLA typing was unavailable for some donors at each locus, so association tests used only the typed subset.

Libraries were made using the immunoSEQ multiplex PCR assay. For the multiplex PCR, a mixture combining 60 forward primers for TCR Vbeta segments and 13 reverse primers for TCR Jbeta segments was used. The CDR3 region of rearranged TCR beta genes was amplified from genomic DNA by a multiplex PCR assay. Amplified TCR beta libraries were sequenced as 87-base-pair reads on the Illumina HiSeq System. The paper's data handling went like this. Across the 640 or so repertoires, a later analysis counted about 81 million unique TCR beta chains, some 11 million of which were shared by at least two donors. A nearest-neighbor algorithm error-corrected the raw reads and collapsed the reads into unique sequences, merging closely related sequences to remove PCR and sequencing errors. Alignment of CDR3 sequences to IMGT reference sequences was used to assign V, D and J gene segments. Each retained sequence needed at least a six-nucleotide match to both a V gene segment and a J gene segment. Rearrangements were called productive when the CDR3 lacked stop codons and stayed in frame with V and J; all others were non-productive. CDR3 was defined according to IMGT convention as the region running from the second conserved V-encoded cysteine to the conserved J-encoded phenylalanine. The earlier analysis of 587 of the donors excluded sequences that lacked an unambiguous match to a single V gene segment. An earlier analysis of a few hundred of the donors called V segments functional above 56.7% productive rearrangements and segregating when the between-donor standard deviation exceeded 5%. A statistical classification framework was developed to diagnose cytomegalovirus status using the catalog of TCR beta chain sequences. V and J gene assignment, in a later analysis, came from comparing TCR nucleotide sequences with IMGT/GENE-DB human TR gene sequences. Using the TCRdist pipeline, a later analysis assigned CDR3 sequences along with most-parsimonious VDJ recombination scenarios. In a later analysis, each TCR beta chain was defined by its CDR3 amino acid sequence together with its V-gene family, and reads without a unique V-gene family were excluded. As a way to deal with suspected cross-contamination and a sequencing artifact, a later analysis dropped 592 nucleotide sequences that were highly shared and had low generation probability. A later analysis calculated a clonal expansion index for each public chain from normalized within-repertoire ranks of inferred template counts. In a later analysis, generation probabilities were computed with a VDJ recombination model fitted to out-of-frame rearrangements, and the resulting probabilities were checked against IGoR. In a later analysis, hypergeometric tests were used to score TCR-TCR, TCR-HLA and TCR-CMV co-occurrence, with a repertoire-size bias correction applied to TCR pairs. False discovery rates were estimated in a later analysis by permuting HLA or CMV assignments 20 times. A later analysis grouped co-occurring TCRs with DBSCAN, adding TCRdist sequence similarity when clustering within HLA-allele-positive subsets. For co-occurrence clustering, repertoires with fewer than 30,000 or more than 120,000 public chains were excluded, along with roughly 5 repertoires with anomalous nucleotide sharing. As stored in TCRdb, this immuneACCESS dataset retains in-frame rearrangements with V and J assigned. A fraction of the clones does not appear; measured against another copy, unresolved V genes explain less than half of the discrepancy, and the remainder lacks a known reason. The V and J calls and clone size were taken over from that table, and D and trimming were inferred from the DNA. The table for this sample lists some 98,000 clones; around four fifths of them were counted only once. The ten top clones hold about 2% of the sample.

A word on this clone: The target of this receptor is not known. Base qualities are missing; no much larger clone stands one base away.

The CDR3 sequence holds 15 residues, the cysteine and phenylalanine included. Only the CDR3 region is kept as DNA, spanning 45 bases read in frame from base 1. V ends up 3 bases short and J 3 bases short, with an unmatched junction base count of 4. The germline V gene encodes CDR1 MDHEN and CDR2 SYDVKM. The cohort comprised 550 to 700 healthy bone marrow donors. All cohort members were sampled while nominally healthy, although unrecorded immune exposures were likely present. The donor tested CMV seronegative and was one of the 352 seronegative cohort members. Each donor provided a peripheral blood sample, and peripheral blood mononuclear cells were used for TCR beta sequencing. Genomic DNA was extracted from the blood cell samples with the Qiagen DNeasy Blood Extraction Kit.

The sequence links TRBV28 to TRBJ1-4, and 7 junctional nucleotides match TRBD1. Material for sequencing was PBMCs. This clonotype originated in a man aged 35-49 years in good health and CMV-seronegative. CDR3 loop: CASSLSGQSNEKLFF. At the DNA level, the sequence is TGTGCCAGCAGTTTGTCGGGACAGTCTAATGAAAAACTGTTTTTT.